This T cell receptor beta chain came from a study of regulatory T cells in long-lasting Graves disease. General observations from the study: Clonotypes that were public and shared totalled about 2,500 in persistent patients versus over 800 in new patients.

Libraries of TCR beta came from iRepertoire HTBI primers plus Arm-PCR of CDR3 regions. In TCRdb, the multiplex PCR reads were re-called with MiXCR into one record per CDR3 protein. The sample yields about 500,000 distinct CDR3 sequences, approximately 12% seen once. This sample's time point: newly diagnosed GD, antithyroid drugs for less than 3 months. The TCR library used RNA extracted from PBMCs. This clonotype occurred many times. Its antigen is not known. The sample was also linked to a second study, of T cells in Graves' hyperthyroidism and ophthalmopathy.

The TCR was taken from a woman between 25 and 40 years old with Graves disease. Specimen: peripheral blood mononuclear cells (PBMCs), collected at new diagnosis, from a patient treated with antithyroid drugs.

CDR3 loop: CASSPIVAGGRKETQYF. In nucleotides, the CDR3 is TGTGCCAGTAGTCCAATCGTAGCGGGAGGGAGGAAAGAGACCCAGTACTTC. This chain joins TRBV19 and TRBJ2-5; 11 positions match TRBD2. Trimming removed 5 bases from V and 3 bases from J; junction bases left unmatched: 11. This CDR3 contains 17 residues. Germline values: CDR1 LNHDA, CDR2 SQIVND (reference sequence).